This T cell receptor beta chain was observed in a study of control samples from healthy donors and cancer patients (TCRdb year 2020). Library method: the immunoSEQ multiplex PCR assay. Sourced from immuneACCESS, this table was stored by TCRdb with only in-frame sequences that have V and J called. A share of the clones is absent; for the studies checked, an unresolved V gene accounts for under half, and the remainder has no known explanation. The sample table holds over 80,000 clones, of which about 80% were seen once. Of the sample, 10% to 13% is held by the ten largest clones. The CDR3 runs 13 amino acids, cysteine and phenylalanine included. The kept DNA is CDR3 alone, 39 bases in frame from the first base. A distance of 11 bases separates the germline ends of V and J, which lose 2 bases and 7 bases respectively. Looking up the germline V gene yields CDR1 KGHSH and CDR2 LQKENI. A single count supports this clone. What antigen it recognizes has not been identified. No quality values exist for individual bases; no much larger clone is one base distant.

The sample taken for sequencing was blood. The receptor was derived from a young woman in good health. The rearrangement combines TRBV18 with TRBJ1-2; no confident D gene assignment can be made. This receptor carries the CDR3 CASSPKGEFGYTF. The bases read TGTGCCAGCTCACCAAAGGGAGAATTTGGCTACACCTTC.